This entry concerns a single T cell receptor (beta chain). The target antigen is unknown. Germline V gene data show CDR1 as SGDLS and CDR2 as YYNGEE. V was pared by 3 bases and J by 4 bases, with 3 bases of the junction left unmatched. The CDR3 covers 14 residues. This record comes from a study of tumor-infiltrating lymphocytes in localized non-small cell lung cancer. On the study more broadly: The cohort mixed smokers and never-smokers, several histologies, and some post-neoadjuvant-chemotherapy samples. Each patient gave resected tumor and non-adjacent uninvolved lung tissue. General observations from the study: TCR sequencing covered a subset of patients with enough tissue. Technical variation could not be separated from intratumor heterogeneity here.

The method was immunoSEQ multiplex PCR; TCRdb's version includes in-frame clones alone and lacks a portion of them. The table has some 1,600 clones, approximately 37% seen once. This sequence originates from a human donor with non-small cell lung cancer. This chain joins TRBV9 and TRBJ2-5, with 10 bases identical to TRBD2. Sequencing input: uninvolved lung tissue not adjacent to the tumor. CDR3: CASSAGTSVETQYF. The CDR3 nucleotides are TGTGCCAGCAGCGCCGGGACTAGCGTAGAGACCCAGTACTTC. Filled out from reference TRBV9 and TRBJ2-5, the complete variable domain reads DSGVTQTPKHLITATGQRVTLRCSPRSGDLSVYWYQQSLDQGLQFLIQYYNGEERAKGNILERFSAQQFPDLHSELNLSSLELGDSALYFCASSAGTSVETQYFGPGTRLLVL.